The present T cell receptor (beta chain) was sequenced within a study of blood T cell repertoires in COVID-19. At the level of the study: The origin of the acute and convalescent COVID-19 samples was the United States, Italy and Spain. T cells, B-cell-depleted T cells, or PBMCs provided the cDNA or gDNA that served as material.

Original data processing: Amplification with reference gene primers provided the estimates of nucleated cell counts. The protocol was immunoSEQ multiplex PCR, while the TCRdb copy is restricted to in-frame clones and leaves out a portion. Clone size and the V and J calls come from that table; the DNA yielded D and trimming. The table lists more than 85,000 clones, under 80% of them singletons. Trimming pared 1 base from V and 7 bases from J, leaving 8 bases between. The CDR3 runs to 13 residues. From germline, CDR1 is LGHNT and CDR2 FRNRAP. This receptor was taken from a woman aged 70 to 79 with acute or convalescent COVID-19. The rearrangement uses TRBV12-5 and TRBJ2-1; TRBD1 is a possible D gene (5 bases). Sequencing used peripheral blood. Here the CDR3 DNA reads TGTGCTAGTGGTTTGGACAGGAATAATGAGCAGTTCTTC. Protein product: CASGLDRNNEQFF.